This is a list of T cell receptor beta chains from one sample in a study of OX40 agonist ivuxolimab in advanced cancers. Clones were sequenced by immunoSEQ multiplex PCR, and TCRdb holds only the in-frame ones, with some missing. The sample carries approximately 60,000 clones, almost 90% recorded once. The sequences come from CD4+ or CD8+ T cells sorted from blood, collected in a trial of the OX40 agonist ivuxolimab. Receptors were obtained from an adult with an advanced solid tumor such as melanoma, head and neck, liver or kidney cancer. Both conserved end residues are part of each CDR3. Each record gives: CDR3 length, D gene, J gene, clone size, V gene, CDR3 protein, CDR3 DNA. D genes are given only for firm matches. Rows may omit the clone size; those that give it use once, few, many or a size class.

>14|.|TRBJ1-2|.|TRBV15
CATSRDIGTYGYTF
TGTGCCACCAGCAGAGATATCGGGACTTACGGCTACACCTTC
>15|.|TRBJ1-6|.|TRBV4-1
CASSQVRVYNSPLHF
TGCGCCAGCAGCCAAGTCAGGGTATATAATTCACCCCTCCACTTT
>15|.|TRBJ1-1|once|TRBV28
CASSFSGSSNTEAFF
TGTGCCAGCAGTTTTTCTGGCAGTTCGAACACTGAAGCTTTCTTT
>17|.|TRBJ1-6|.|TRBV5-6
CASSLEGPRAYNSPLHF
TGTGCCAGCAGCTTGGAGGGACCCAGGGCCTATAATTCACCCCTCCACTTT
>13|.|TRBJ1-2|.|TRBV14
CASSPRLRDGYTF
TGTGCCAGCAGCCCACGACTGAGGGATGGCTACACCTTC
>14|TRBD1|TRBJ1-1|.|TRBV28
CASRVQGDGTEAFF
TGTGCCAGCAGGGTACAGGGGGACGGCACTGAAGCTTTCTTT
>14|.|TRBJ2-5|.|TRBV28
CASSTRRTLETQYF
TGTGCCAGCAGTACCCGACGGACCTTAGAGACCCAGTACTTC
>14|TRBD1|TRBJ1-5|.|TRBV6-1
CASRRTGDGQPQHF
TGTGCCAGCAGACGAACAGGGGATGGGCAGCCCCAGCATTTT
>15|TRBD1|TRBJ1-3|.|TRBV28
CASSPTTGAGNTIYF
TGTGCCAGCAGTCCAACGACAGGGGCAGGAAACACCATATATTTT
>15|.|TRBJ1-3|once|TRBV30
CAWNPTLPSGNTIYF
TGTGCCTGGAATCCGACCCTCCCCTCTGGAAACACCATATATTTT
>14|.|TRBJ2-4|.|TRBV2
CASSDPRARSIQYF
TGTGCCAGCAGTGACCCCCGGGCACGGAGCATTCAGTACTTC
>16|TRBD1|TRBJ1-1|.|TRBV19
CASSLDRVKRNTEAFF
TGTGCCAGTAGCCTAGACAGGGTGAAAAGGAACACTGAAGCTTTCTTT
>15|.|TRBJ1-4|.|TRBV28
CASSLQGATNEKLFF
TGTGCCAGCAGTTTGCAGGGAGCAACTAATGAAAAACTGTTTTTT
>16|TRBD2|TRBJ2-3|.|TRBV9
CASSPRGTGGTDTQYF
TGTGCCAGCAGCCCAAGGGGAACGGGGGGAACAGATACGCAGTATTTT
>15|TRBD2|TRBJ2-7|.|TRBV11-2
CASSPLSGGYYEQYF
TGTGCCAGCAGCCCCCTTTCGGGAGGGTACTACGAGCAGTACTTC
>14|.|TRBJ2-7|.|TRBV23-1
CASSQRAPSYEQYF
TGCGCCAGCAGTCAACGGGCACCATCCTACGAGCAGTACTTC
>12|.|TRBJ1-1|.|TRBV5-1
CASSQDDSTAFF
TGCGCCAGCAGCCAAGACGACAGTACAGCTTTCTTT
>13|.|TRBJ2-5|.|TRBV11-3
CASSFGQQETQYF
TGTGCCAGCAGCTTCGGGCAGCAAGAGACCCAGTACTTC
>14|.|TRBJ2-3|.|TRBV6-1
CASSEFASTDTQYF
TGTGCCAGCAGTGAATTTGCGTCCACAGATACGCAGTATTTT
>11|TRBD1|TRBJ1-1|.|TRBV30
CAWSSGGEAFF
TGTGCCTGGAGCTCAGGGGGTGAAGCTTTCTTT
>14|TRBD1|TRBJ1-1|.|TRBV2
CASSGQGGNTEAFF
TGTGCCAGCAGTGGACAGGGCGGAAACACTGAAGCTTTCTTT
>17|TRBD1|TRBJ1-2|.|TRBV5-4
CASSSGTGGFGNYGYTF
TGTGCCAGCAGCTCTGGGACAGGGGGCTTTGGGAACTATGGCTACACCTTC